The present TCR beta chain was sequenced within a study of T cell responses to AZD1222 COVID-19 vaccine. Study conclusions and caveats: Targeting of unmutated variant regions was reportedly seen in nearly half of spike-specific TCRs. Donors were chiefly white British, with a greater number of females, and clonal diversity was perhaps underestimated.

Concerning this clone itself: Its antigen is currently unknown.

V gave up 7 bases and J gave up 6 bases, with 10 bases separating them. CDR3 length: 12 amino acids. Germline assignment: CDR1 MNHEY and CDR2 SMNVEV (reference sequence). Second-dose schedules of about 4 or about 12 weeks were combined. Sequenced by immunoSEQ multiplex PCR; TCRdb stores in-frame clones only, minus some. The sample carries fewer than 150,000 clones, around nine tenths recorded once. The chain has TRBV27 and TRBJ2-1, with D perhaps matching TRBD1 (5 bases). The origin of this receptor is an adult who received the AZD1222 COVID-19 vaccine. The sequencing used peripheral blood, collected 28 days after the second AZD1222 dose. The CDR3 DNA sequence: TGTGCCAGCAAAGACAGCATCAATGAGCAGTTCTTC. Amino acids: CASKDSINEQFF.